Below, one T cell receptor (beta chain) is given with its context. These data come from a study of blood T cell repertoires in COVID-19. Looking at the study overall: Acute and convalescent COVID-19 specimens originated in the United States, Italy and Spain. Sample material is recorded as cDNA or gDNA derived from T cells, B-cell-depleted T cells, or PBMCs.

Unmatched junction bases numbered 8, after V lost 0 bases and J lost 3 bases. CDR1 is MNHEY and CDR2 is SMNVEV in the germline V gene (reference sequence). This CDR3 contains 17 residues. Study processing details: Amplification of reference gene primers was used by the study to estimate nucleated cell counts. The assay was immunoSEQ multiplex PCR, and TCRdb's table has in-frame clones only and misses some. For V, J and clone size, that table is used; D and trimming come from the DNA. Of a few hundred thousand clones listed, about 86% are singletons. The clonotype originates from a man in his late teens or twenties with active or convalescent COVID-19. Material for sequencing was peripheral blood. The rearrangement joins TRBV27 to TRBJ2-7; 10 nucleotides match TRBD2. The CDR3 sequence: CASSLSAGLATNYEQYF. In nucleotides, the CDR3 is TGTGCCAGCAGTTTATCGGCGGGACTAGCGACCAACTACGAGCAGTACTTC.